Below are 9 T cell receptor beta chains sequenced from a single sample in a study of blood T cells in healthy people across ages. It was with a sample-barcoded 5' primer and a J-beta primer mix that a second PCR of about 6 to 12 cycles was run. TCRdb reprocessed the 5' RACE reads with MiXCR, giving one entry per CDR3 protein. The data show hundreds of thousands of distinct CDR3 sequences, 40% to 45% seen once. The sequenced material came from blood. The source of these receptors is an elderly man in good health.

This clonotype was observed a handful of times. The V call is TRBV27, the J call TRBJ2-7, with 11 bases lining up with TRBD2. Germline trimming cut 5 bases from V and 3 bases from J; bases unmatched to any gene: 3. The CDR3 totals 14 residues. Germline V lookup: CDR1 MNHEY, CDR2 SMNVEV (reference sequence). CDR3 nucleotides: TGTGCCAGCAGTACTAGCGGGGGTGTCTACGAGCAGTACTTC. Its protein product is CASSTSGGVYEQYF.

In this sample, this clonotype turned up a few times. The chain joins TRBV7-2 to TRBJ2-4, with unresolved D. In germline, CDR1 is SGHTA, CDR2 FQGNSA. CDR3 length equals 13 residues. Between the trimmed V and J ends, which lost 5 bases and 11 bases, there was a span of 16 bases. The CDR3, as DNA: TGTGCCAGCAGCCTTACTCGGCTAGGCTTTCAGTACTTC. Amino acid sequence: CASSLTRLGFQYF.

In DNA, the CDR3 is TGCGCCAGCAGTGTCGCAGGGTATTCCTACGAGCAGTACTTC. Amino acids: CASSVAGYSYEQYF. The chain recombines TRBV10-2 with TRBJ2-7; D might be TRBD1 (5 bases). V lost 4 bases, J lost 1 base, and 11 bases lay in between. Per germline, CDR1 WSHSY and CDR2 SAAADI. CDR3 length equals 14 residues.

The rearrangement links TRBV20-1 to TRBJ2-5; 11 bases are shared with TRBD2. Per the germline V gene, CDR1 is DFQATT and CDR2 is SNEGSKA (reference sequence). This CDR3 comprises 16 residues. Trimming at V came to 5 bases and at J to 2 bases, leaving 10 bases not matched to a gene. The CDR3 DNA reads TGCAGTGCTCAAGGGGGACTAGCGGAACAGCAAGAGACCCAGTACTTC. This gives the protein CSAQGGLAEQQETQYF.

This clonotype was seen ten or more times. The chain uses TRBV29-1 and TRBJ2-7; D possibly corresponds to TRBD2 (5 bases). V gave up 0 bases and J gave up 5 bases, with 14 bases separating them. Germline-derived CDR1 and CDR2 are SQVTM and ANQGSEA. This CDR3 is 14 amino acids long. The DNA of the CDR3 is TGCAGCGTTGAAGAGGCCGGGAACTTCGACGAGCAGTACTTC. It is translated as CSVEEAGNFDEQYF.

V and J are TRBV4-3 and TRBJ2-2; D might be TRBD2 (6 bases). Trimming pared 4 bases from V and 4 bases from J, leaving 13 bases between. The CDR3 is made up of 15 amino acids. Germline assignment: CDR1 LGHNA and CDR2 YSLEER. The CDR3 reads CASSPGLVGTGELFF. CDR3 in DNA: TGCGCCAGCAGCCCGGGACTTGTGGGCACCGGGGAGCTGTTTTTT.

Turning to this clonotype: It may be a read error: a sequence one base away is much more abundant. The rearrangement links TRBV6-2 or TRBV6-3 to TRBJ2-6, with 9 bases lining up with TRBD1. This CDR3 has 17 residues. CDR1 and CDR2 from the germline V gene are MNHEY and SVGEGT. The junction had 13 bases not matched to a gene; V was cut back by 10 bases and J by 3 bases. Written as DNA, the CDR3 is TGTGCCAACACCTCAGTGACAGGGGGATTTGGGGCCAACGTCCTGACTTTC. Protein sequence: CANTSVTGGFGANVLTF.

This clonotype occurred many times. CDR3 nucleotides: TGTGCCATCAAACAGGGGGGAAACGAGCAGTACTTC. Translated: CAIKQGGNEQYF. The gene calls are TRBV10-3 and TRBJ2-5; TRBD1 agrees at 8 bases. The tail of the sequence fits TRBJ2-7 better, so the J call may be wrong. Germline V gene sequence: CDR1 ENHRY, CDR2 SYGVKD. CDR3 length: 12 amino acids.

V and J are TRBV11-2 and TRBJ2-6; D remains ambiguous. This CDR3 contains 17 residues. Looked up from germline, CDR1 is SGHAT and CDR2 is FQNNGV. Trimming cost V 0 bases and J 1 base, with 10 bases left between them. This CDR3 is CASSLDLLVSGANVLTF. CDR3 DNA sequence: TGTGCCAGCAGCTTAGATCTTCTGGTTTCTGGGGCCAACGTCCTGACTTTC.